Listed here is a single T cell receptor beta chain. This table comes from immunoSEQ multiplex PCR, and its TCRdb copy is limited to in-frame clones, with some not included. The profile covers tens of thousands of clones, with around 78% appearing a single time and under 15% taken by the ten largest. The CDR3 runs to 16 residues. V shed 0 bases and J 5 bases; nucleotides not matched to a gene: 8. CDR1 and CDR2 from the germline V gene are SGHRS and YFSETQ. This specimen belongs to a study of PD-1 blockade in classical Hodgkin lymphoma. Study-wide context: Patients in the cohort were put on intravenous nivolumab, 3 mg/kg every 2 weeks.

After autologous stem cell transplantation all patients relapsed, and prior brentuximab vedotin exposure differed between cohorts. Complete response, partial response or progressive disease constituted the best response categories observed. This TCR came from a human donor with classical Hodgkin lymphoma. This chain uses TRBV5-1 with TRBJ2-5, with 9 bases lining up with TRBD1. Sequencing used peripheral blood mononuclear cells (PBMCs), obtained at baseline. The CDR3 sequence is CASSLGTGATEETQYF. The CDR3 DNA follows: TGCGCCAGCAGCTTGGGGACAGGGGCCACTGAGGAGACCCAGTACTTC.